The TCR beta chain described here comes from a study of blood T cell repertoires in COVID-19. Overall study: Donors in the United States, Italy and Spain gave samples during acute or convalescent COVID-19.

Trimming shortened V by 7 bases and J by 6 bases, and 15 bases separated the two germline ends. Germline CDR1 MDHEN, CDR2 SYDVKM. The CDR3 totals 13 residues. Using immunoSEQ multiplex PCR, the repertoire was profiled, and TCRdb retains in-frame clones only, with some absent. The sample records about 410,000 clones, around 89% being singletons. Sequencing was performed on peripheral blood. This TCR was recovered from a woman aged 35 to 49 with COVID-19, enrolled during active disease. The V gene is TRBV28, the J gene TRBJ1-1; D gene ambiguous. CDR3 sequence (DNA): TGTGCCAGCACCACCAGAGGGATGCCTGAAGCTTTCTTT. The encoded protein is CASTTRGMPEAFF.